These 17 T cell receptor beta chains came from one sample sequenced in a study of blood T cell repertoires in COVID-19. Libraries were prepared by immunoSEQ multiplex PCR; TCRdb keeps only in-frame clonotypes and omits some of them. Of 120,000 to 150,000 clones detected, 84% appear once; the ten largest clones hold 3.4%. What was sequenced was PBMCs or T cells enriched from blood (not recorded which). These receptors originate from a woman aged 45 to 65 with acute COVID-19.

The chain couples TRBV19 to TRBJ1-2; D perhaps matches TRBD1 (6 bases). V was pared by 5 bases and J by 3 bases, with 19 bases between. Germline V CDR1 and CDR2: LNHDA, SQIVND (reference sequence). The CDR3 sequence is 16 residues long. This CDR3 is CASSLILQGLDYGYTF. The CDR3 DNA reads TGTGCCAGTAGTCTAATATTACAGGGCCTCGACTATGGCTACACCTTC.

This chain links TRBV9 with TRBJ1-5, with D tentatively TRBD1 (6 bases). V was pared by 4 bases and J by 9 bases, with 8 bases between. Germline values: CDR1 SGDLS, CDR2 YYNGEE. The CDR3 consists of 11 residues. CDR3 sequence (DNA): TGTGCCAGCAGCCAGACAGGGCCCCAGCATTTT. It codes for CASSQTGPQHF.

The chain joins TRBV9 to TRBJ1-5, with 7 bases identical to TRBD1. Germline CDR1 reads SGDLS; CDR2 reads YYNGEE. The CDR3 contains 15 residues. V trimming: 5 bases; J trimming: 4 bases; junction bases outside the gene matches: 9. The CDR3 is CASSPDRDLNQPQHF. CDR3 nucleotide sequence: TGTGCCAGCAGTCCTGACAGGGATCTTAATCAGCCCCAGCATTTT. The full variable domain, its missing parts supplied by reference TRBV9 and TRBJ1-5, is DSGVTQTPKHLITATGQRVTLRCSPRSGDLSVYWYQQSLDQGLQFLIQYYNGEERAKGNILERFSAQQFPDLHSELNLSSLELGDSALYFCASSPDRDLNQPQHFGDGTRLSIL.

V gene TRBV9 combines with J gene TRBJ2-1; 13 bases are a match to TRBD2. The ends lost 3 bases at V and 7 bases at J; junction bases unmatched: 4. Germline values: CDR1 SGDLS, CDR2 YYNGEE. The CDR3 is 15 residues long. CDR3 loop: CASSALAGGRNEQFF. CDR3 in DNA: TGTGCCAGCAGCGCACTAGCGGGAGGGCGTAATGAGCAGTTCTTC.

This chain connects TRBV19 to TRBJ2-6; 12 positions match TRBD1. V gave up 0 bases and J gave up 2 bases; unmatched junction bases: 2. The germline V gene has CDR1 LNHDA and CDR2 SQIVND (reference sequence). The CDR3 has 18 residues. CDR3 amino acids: CASSIDGDRGPGANVLTF. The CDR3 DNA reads TGTGCCAGTAGTATAGACGGGGACAGGGGGCCTGGGGCCAACGTCCTGACTTTC. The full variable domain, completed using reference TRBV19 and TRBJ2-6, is DGGITQSPKYLFRKEGQNVTLSCEQNLNHDAMYWYRQDPGQGLRLIYYSQIVNDFQKGDIAEGYSVSREKKESFPLTVTSAQKNPTAFYLCASSIDGDRGPGANVLTFGAGSRLTVL.

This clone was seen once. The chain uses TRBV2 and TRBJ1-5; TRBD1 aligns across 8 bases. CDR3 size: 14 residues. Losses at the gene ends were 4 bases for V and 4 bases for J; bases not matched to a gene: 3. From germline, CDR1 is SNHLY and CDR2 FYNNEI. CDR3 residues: CASSVNRGNQPQHF. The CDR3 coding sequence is TGTGCCAGCAGTGTCAACAGGGGGAATCAGCCCCAGCATTTT.

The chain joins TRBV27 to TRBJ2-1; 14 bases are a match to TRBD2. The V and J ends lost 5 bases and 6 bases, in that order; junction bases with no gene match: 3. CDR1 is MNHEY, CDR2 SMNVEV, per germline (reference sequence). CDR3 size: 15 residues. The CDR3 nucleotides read TGTGCCAGCAGTCGGACTAGCGGGAGGCGCAATGAGCAGTTCTTC. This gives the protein CASSRTSGRRNEQFF.

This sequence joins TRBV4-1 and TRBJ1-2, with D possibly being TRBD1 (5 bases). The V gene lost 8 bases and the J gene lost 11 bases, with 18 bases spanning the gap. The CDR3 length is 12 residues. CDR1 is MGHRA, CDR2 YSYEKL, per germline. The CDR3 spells CASGAGGIRYTF. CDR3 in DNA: TGCGCCAGCGGCGCGGGGGGAATTAGGTACACCTTC.

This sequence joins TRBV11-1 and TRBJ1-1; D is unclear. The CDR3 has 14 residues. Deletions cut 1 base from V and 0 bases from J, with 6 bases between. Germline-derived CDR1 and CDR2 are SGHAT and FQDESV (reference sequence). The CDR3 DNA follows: TGTGCCAGCAGCTTAGGGCTCCTGAACACTGAAGCTTTCTTT. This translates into CASSLGLLNTEAFF.

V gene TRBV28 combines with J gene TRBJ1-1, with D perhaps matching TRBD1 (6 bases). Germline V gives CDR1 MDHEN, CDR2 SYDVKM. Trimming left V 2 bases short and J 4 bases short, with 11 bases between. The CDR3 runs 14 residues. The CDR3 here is CASSLEGRGTEAFF. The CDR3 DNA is TGTGCCAGCAGTTTAGAGGGCAGGGGCACTGAAGCTTTCTTT.

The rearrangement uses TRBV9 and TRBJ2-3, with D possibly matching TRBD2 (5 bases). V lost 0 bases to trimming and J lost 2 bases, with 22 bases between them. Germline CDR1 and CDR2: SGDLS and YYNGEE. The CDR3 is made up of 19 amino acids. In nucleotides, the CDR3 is TGTGCCAGCAGCGTAGGGCTCGGCGGGCAGGACCGCACCACAGATACGCAGTATTTT. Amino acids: CASSVGLGGQDRTTDTQYF.

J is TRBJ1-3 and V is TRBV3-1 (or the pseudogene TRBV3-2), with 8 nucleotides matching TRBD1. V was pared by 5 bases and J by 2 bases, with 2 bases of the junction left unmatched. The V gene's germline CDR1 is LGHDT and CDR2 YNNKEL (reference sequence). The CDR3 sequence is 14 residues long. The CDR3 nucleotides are TGTGCCAGCAGCGACAGGGGTCCTGGAAACACCATATATTTT. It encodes CASSDRGPGNTIYF.

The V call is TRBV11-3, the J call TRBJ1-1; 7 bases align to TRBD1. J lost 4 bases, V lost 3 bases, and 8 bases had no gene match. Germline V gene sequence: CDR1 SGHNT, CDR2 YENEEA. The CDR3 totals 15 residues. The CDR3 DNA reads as TGTGCCAGCAGCTTGACAGGGTCTTACCTCACTGAAGCTTTCTTT. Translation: CASSLTGSYLTEAFF. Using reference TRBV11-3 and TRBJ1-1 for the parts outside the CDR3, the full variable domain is EAGVVQSPRYKIIEKKQPVAFWCNPISGHNTLYWYLQNLGQGPELLIRYENEEAVDDSQLPKDRFSAERLKGVDSTLKIQPAELGDSAVYLCASSLTGSYLTEAFFGQGTRLTVV.

CDR3: CASSRGGTGANVLTF. For the CDR3, the DNA is TGTGCCAGCAGCCGGGGGGGGACTGGGGCCAACGTCCTGACTTTC. This sequence joins TRBV7-2 and TRBJ2-6; 8 positions agree with TRBD2. Germline CDR1 reads SGHTA; CDR2 reads FQGNSA. Germline trimming cut 5 bases from V and 2 bases from J; bases unmatched to any gene: 2. CDR3 size: 15 residues.

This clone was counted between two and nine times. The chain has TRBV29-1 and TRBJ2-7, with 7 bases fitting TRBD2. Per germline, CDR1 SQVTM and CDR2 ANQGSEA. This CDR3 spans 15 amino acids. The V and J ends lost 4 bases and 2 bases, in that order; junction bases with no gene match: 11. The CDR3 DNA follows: TGCAGCGTTGCGGGCGGGAGCCTAGCTCCCTACGAGCAGTACTTC. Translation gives CSVAGGSLAPYEQYF.

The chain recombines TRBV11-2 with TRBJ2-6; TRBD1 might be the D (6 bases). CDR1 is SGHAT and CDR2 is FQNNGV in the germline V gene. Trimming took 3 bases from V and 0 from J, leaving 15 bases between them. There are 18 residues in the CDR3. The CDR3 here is CASSFGAGARSGANVLTF. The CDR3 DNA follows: TGTGCCAGCAGCTTCGGTGCAGGGGCACGCTCTGGGGCCAACGTCCTGACTTTC.

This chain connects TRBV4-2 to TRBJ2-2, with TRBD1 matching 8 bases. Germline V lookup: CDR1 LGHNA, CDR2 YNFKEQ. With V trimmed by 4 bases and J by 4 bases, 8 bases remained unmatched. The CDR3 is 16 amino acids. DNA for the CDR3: TGTGCCAGCAGCCGTGGACAGGGTTCGGGCACCGGGGAGCTGTTTTTT. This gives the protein CASSRGQGSGTGELFF.